The 18 T cell receptor beta chains reported below all come from one sample, sequenced in a study of blood T cell repertoires in COVID-19. Assay used: immunoSEQ multiplex PCR; TCRdb lists only in-frame clones, some missing. The sample yields 150,000 to 200,000 clones, more than 65% seen once. The specimen was peripheral blood. These receptors all come from a woman aged 55-69 years with COVID-19, enrolled during active disease.

Concerning this clone: Its ends do not fully match the called genes, so a read error is possible. The chain has TRBV5-4 and TRBJ2-4; 11 bases are a match to TRBD1. The V gene's germline CDR1 is SGHNT and CDR2 YYREEE (reference sequence). CDR3 length: 12 amino acids. CDR3 nucleotides: TGTGCCAGCAGCCCCAGGGACAGGGGGATGATCTTC. Translated, it gives CASSPRDRGMIF.

The V and J genes are TRBV7-9 and TRBJ2-7; 8 bases map to TRBD1. CDR1 SEHNR and CDR2 FQNEAQ come from the germline V gene (reference sequence). The CDR3 extends over 16 amino acids. Trimming took 4 bases from V and 4 from J; bases not matched to a gene: 12. CDR3 nucleotides: TGTGCCAGCAGCTCGGACGGACAGGGATCGAGGTACGAGCAGTACGTC. Its protein is CASSSDGQGSRYEQYV.

The rearrangement joins TRBV19 to TRBJ2-7; 9 positions match TRBD2. This CDR3 contains 17 residues. Germline values: CDR1 LNHDA, CDR2 SQIVND (reference sequence). J lost 2 bases, V lost 3 bases, and 11 bases had no gene match. CDR3 amino acids: CASSIDSPSGVTYEQYF. The DNA for the CDR3 is TGTGCCAGTAGTATCGATTCCCCTAGCGGGGTAACCTACGAGCAGTACTTC.

This clone was observed a single time. V gene TRBV19 combines with J gene TRBJ1-3; D is undetermined. The CDR3 is 11 amino acids. V was pared by 7 bases and J by 9 bases, with 10 bases between. In germline, CDR1 is LNHDA, CDR2 SQIVND (reference sequence). The CDR3 protein is CASTSGSTIYF. The CDR3 DNA follows: TGTGCCAGTACCTCCGGGAGCACCATATATTTT. Drawing the rest from reference TRBV19 and TRBJ1-3, the complete variable domain is DGGITQSPKYLFRKEGQNVTLSCEQNLNHDAMYWYRQDPGQGLRLIYYSQIVNDFQKGDIAEGYSVSREKKESFPLTVTSAQKNPTAFYLCASTSGSTIYFGEGSWLTVV.

The gene calls are TRBV7-8 and TRBJ2-5; TRBD2 might be the D (6 bases). The germline V and J ends were trimmed by 1 base and 9 bases, with 18 bases remaining between them. There are 15 residues in the CDR3. Per germline, CDR1 SGHVS and CDR2 FQNEAQ. The CDR3 DNA reads as TGTGCCAGCAGCTTAGGAATTAGCGGCGGTTCCGCCCAGTACTTC. Translated, it gives CASSLGISGGSAQYF.

The gene calls are TRBV28 and TRBJ2-5; the D gene is possibly TRBD2 (5 bases). CDR3 length: 13 amino acids. Between the trimmed V and J ends, which lost 4 bases and 5 bases, there was a span of 11 bases. From germline, CDR1 is MDHEN and CDR2 SYDVKM. DNA of the CDR3: TGTGCCAGCAGTTCGGACTCGGGGGAGACCCAGTACTTC. This gives the protein CASSSDSGETQYF.

This clone was seen more than once but under ten times. This rearrangement joins TRBV5-6 to TRBJ2-5; D perhaps matches TRBD2 (6 bases). Trimming took 0 bases from V and 4 from J, leaving 7 bases between them. Per germline, CDR1 SGHDT and CDR2 YYEEEE. This CDR3 comprises 13 residues. Here the CDR3 reads CASSLEGGETQYF. The CDR3 nucleotides are TGTGCCAGCAGCTTGGAGGGAGGAGAGACCCAGTACTTC.

The V gene is TRBV2, the J gene TRBJ2-7; D remains unclear. Germline lookup yields CDR1 SNHLY and CDR2 FYNNEI. Trimming took off 6 bases at V and 0 bases at J, with 12 bases between the two ends. The CDR3 is 14 amino acids. CDR3 region: CASRWRARSYEQYV. The CDR3 bases are TGTGCCAGCAGATGGAGAGCCCGCTCCTACGAGCAGTACGTC.

J is TRBJ2-1 and V is TRBV9, with TRBD1 as a possible D gene (5 bases). Germline V gene data show CDR1 as SGDLS and CDR2 as YYNGEE. The CDR3 covers 17 residues. V lost 0 bases, J lost 0 bases, and 13 bases lay in between. This CDR3 reads CASSVEAGPSSYNEQFF. DNA of the CDR3: TGTGCCAGCAGCGTAGAGGCAGGGCCGTCCTCCTACAATGAGCAGTTCTTC.

A single count supports this clone. The rearrangement links TRBV5-4 to TRBJ2-7; 7 bases line up with TRBD2. CDR1 is SGHNT and CDR2 is YYREEE in the germline V gene (reference sequence). Trimming took 3 bases from V and 5 from J; bases not matched to a gene: 14. The CDR3 is 16 residues long. For the CDR3, the DNA is TGTGCCAGCAGCTCCGGTGGCGGGAGAGGTAGCGACGAGCAGTACTTC. Its translation is CASSSGGGRGSDEQYF.

The chain employs TRBV6-6 and TRBJ1-4; a possible D gene is TRBD1 (5 bases). Trimming took off 6 bases at V and 2 bases at J, with 10 bases between the two ends. Germline-derived CDR1 and CDR2 are MNHNY and SVGAGI (reference sequence). The CDR3 has 14 amino acids. The CDR3 loop is CASSDGGTNEKLFF. In DNA, the CDR3 is TGTGCCAGCAGCGACGGGGGGACTAATGAAAAACTGTTTTTT.

This clone was counted only a few times. The chain recombines TRBV27 with TRBJ2-2; weak D call: TRBD1 (6 bases). V was clipped by 5 bases and J by 0 bases, with 16 bases between them. The CDR3 spans 17 residues. Germline lookup yields CDR1 MNHEY and CDR2 SMNVEV (reference sequence). The CDR3 DNA reads as TGTGCCAGCAGTCCCACCCCCACAGGGACGAACACCGGGGAGCTGTTTTTT. Translated, it gives CASSPTPTGTNTGELFF.

The rearrangement joins TRBV7-9 to TRBJ1-4; 9 nucleotides line up with TRBD1. The trim removed 5 bases at V and 7 bases at J, leaving 5 bases unmatched. The CDR3 sequence is 14 residues long. Per the germline V gene, CDR1 is SEHNR and CDR2 is FQNEAQ (reference sequence). The CDR3 reads CASSQGQGREKLFF. CDR3 nucleotide sequence: TGTGCCAGCAGCCAAGGACAGGGGCGTGAAAAACTGTTTTTT.

The chain combines TRBV5-1 with TRBJ2-1; 12 nucleotides align to TRBD2. Germline CDR1 SGHRS, CDR2 YFSETQ. CDR3 length equals 16 residues. Losses at the gene ends were 4 bases for V and 6 bases for J; bases not matched to a gene: 8. The CDR3 nucleotides read TGCGCCAGCAGCGTACGACTAGCGGGGGACCTCAATGAGCAGTTCTTC. Translated: CASSVRLAGDLNEQFF.

This clone was seen ten or more times. This chain connects TRBV7-9 to TRBJ1-6, with 9 nucleotides matching TRBD1. CDR1 is SEHNR, CDR2 FQNEAQ, per germline (reference sequence). There are 14 residues in the CDR3. With V trimmed by 3 bases and J by 9 bases, 3 bases remained unmatched. CDR3 in DNA: TGTGCCAGCAGCTTTACAGGGGGCTCTTCACCCCTCCACTTT. This gives the protein CASSFTGGSSPLHF.

The chain employs TRBV28 and TRBJ1-2; 9 bases fit TRBD1. This CDR3 is 15 amino acids long. Germline CDR1 is MDHEN and CDR2 is SYDVKM. The trim removed 3 bases at V and 1 base at J, leaving 3 bases unmatched. CDR3 sequence (DNA): TGTGCCAGCAGTTTCAGGGACAGGGATAACTATGGCTACACCTTC. Translated, it gives CASSFRDRDNYGYTF.

This clone was found once. The V gene is TRBV19, the J gene TRBJ2-3; 10 nucleotides match TRBD1. CDR1 LNHDA and CDR2 SQIVND come from the germline V gene (reference sequence). Losses at the gene ends were 6 bases for V and 4 bases for J; bases not matched to a gene: 7. The CDR3 sequence is 15 residues long. This CDR3 is CASRPGQGIADTQYF. The DNA of the CDR3 is TGTGCCAGTAGACCGGGACAGGGGATCGCAGATACGCAGTATTTT.

This chain links TRBV30 with TRBJ1-5, with D possibly being TRBD1 (5 bases). Trimming took 1 base from V and 4 from J, leaving 8 bases between them. Germline CDR1 is GTSNPN and CDR2 is SVGIG (reference sequence). The CDR3 extends over 13 amino acids. CDR3 sequence reads: CAWSGGINQPQHF. CDR3 coding DNA: TGTGCCTGGAGTGGGGGCATTAATCAGCCCCAGCATTTT.